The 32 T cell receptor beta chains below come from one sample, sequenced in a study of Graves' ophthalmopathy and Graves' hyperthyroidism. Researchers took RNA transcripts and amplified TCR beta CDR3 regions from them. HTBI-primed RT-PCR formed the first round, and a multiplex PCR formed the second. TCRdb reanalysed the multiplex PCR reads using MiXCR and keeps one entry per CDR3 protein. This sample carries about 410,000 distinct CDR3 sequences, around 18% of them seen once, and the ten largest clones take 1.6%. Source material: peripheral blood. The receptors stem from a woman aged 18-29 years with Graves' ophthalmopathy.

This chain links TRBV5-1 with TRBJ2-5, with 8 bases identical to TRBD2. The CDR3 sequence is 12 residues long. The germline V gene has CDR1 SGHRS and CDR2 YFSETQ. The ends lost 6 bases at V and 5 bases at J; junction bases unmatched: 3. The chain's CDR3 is CASKRGMETQYF. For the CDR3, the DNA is TGCGCCAGCAAGCGGGGGATGGAGACCCAGTACTTC.

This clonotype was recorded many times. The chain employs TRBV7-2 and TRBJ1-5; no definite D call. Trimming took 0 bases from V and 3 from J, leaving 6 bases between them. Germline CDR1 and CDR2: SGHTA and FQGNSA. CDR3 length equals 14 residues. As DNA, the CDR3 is TGTGCCAGCAGCTTAGCACCTTACAATCAGCCCCAGCATTTT. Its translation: CASSLAPYNQPQHF.

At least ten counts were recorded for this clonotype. CDR3: CAISEGASQPQHF. CDR3 bases: TGTGCCATCAGTGAGGGGGCGAGCCAGCCCCAGCATTTT. The chain joins TRBV10-3 to TRBJ1-5; D might be TRBD1 (5 bases). Trimming removed 2 bases at V and 7 bases at J, with 9 bases between. Germline lookup yields CDR1 ENHRY and CDR2 SYGVKD. The CDR3 length is 13 residues.

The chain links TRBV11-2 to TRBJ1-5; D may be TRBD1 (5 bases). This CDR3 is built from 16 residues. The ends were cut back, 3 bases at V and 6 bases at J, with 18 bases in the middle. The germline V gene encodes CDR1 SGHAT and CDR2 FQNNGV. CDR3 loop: CASSLGILAGGQPQHF. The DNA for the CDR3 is TGTGCCAGCAGCTTGGGGATACTAGCGGGGGGTCAGCCCCAGCATTTT.

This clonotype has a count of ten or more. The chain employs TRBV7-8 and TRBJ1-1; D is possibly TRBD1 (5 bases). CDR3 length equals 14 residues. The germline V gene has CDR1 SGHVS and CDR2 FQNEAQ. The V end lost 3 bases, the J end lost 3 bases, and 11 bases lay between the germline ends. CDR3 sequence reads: CASSLHTGDTEAFF. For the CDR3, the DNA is TGTGCCAGCAGCTTGCACACAGGAGACACTGAAGCTTTCTTT.

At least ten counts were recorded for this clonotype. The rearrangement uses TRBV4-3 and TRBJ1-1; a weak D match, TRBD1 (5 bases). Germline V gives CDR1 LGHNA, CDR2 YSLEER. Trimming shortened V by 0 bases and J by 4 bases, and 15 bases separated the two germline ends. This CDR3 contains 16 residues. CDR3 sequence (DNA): TGCGCCAGCAGCCAAGATAAAAGGAGGCAGGGCACTGAAGCTTTCTTT. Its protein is CASSQDKRRQGTEAFF.

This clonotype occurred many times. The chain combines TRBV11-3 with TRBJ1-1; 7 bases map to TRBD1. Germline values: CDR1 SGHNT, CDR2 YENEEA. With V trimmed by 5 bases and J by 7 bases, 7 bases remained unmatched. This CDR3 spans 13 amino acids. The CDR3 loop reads CASSRDSRGEAFF. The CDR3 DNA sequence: TGTGCCAGCAGCCGGGACAGCCGGGGTGAAGCTTTCTTT.

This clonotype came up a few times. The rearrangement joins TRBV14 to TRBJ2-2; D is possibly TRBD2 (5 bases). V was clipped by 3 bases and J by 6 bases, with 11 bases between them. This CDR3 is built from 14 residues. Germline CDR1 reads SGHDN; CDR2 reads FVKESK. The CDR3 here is CASSQRDWAGELFF. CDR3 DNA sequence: TGTGCCAGCAGCCAGAGGGATTGGGCCGGGGAGCTGTTTTTT.

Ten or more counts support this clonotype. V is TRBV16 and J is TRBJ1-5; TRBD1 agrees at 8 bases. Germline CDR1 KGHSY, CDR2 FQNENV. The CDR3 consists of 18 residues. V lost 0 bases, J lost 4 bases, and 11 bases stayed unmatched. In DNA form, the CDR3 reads TGTGCCAGCAGCCAATCCAGGGTGTGGCAGGGGGCGAATCAGCCCCAGCATTTT. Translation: CASSQSRVWQGANQPQHF.

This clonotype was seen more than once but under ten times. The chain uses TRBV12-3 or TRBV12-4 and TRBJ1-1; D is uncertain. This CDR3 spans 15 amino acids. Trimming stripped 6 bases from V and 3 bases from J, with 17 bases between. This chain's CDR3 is CASSSPSVMDTEAFF. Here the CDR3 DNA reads TGTGCCAGCAGCAGCCCCTCGGTGATGGACACTGAAGCTTTCTTT.

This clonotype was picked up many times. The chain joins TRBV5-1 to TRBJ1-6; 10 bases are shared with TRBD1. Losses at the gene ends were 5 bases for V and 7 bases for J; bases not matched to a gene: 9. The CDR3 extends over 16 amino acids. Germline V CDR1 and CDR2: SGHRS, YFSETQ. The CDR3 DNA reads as TGCGCCAGCAGGTTGACAGGGGGCGTCTACAATTCACCCCTCCACTTT. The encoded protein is CASRLTGGVYNSPLHF.

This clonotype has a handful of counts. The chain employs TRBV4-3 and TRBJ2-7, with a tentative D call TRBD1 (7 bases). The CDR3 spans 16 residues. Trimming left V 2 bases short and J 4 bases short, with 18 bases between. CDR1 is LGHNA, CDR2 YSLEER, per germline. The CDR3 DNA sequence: TGCGCCAGCAGCCAATTCCCCGGAGGGGGCGAGTACGAGCAGTACTTC. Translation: CASSQFPGGGEYEQYF.

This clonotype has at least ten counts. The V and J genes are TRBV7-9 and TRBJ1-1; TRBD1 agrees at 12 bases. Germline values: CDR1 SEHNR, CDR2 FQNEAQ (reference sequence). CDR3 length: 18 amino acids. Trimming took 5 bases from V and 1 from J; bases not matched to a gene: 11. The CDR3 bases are TGTGCCAGCAGCCCCAGGGGGGGACAGGGGGCCTCGAACACTGAAGCTTTCTTT. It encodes CASSPRGGQGASNTEAFF.

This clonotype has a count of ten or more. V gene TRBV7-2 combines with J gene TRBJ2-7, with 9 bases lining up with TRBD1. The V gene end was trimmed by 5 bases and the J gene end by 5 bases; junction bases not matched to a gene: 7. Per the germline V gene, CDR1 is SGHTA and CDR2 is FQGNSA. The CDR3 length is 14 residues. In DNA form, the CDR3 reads TGTGCCAGCAGCCGACCGGGACAGGGCCACGAGCAGTACTTC. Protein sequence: CASSRPGQGHEQYF. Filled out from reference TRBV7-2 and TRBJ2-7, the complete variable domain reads GAGVSQSPSNKVTEKGKDVELRCDPISGHTALYWYRQSLGQGLEFLIYFQGNSAPDKSGLPSDRFSAERTGGSVSTLTIQRTQQEDSAVYLCASSRPGQGHEQYFGPGTRLTVT.

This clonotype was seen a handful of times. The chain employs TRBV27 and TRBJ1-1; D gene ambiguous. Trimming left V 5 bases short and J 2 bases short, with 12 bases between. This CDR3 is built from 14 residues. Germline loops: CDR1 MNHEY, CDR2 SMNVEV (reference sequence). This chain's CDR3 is CASSPREPNTEAFF. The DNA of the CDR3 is TGTGCCAGCAGTCCCCGCGAGCCTAACACTGAAGCTTTCTTT.

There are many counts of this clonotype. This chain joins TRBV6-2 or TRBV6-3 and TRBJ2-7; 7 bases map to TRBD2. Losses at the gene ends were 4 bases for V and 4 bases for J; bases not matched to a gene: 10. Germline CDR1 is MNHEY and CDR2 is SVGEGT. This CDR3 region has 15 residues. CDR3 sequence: CASSLAGAPLYEQYF. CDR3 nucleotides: TGTGCCAGCAGTTTAGCGGGCGCCCCCCTTTACGAGCAGTACTTC.

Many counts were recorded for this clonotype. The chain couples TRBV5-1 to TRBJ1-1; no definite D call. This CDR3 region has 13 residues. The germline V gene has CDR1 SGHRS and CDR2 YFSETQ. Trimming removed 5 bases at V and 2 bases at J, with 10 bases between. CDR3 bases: TGCGCCAGCAGTGCCGACCCTAACACTGAAGCTTTCTTT. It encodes CASSADPNTEAFF.

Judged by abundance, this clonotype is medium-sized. The CDR3 reads CASSSVVASSSYNSPLHF. CDR3 sequence (DNA): TGTGCCAGCAGTTCGGTGGTGGCATCGAGCTCCTATAATTCACCCCTCCACTTT. The gene calls are TRBV28 and TRBJ1-6; the D is unclear. This CDR3 comprises 18 residues. V dropped 4 bases and J dropped 0 bases, with 16 bases sitting between them. CDR1 MDHEN and CDR2 SYDVKM come from the germline V gene.

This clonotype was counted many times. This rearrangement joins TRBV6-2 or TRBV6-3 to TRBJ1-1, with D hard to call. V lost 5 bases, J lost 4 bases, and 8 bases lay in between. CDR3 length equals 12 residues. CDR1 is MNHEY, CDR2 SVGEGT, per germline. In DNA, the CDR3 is TGTGCCAGCAGTCGAGGCGGCACTGAAGCTTTCTTT. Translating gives CASSRGGTEAFF.

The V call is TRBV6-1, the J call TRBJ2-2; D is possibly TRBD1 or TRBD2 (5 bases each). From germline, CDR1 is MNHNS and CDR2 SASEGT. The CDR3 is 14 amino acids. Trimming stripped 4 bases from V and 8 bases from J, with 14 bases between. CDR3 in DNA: TGTGCCAGCAGTGGCTGGGACGTGTCTGGGGAGCTGTTTTTT. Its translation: CASSGWDVSGELFF.

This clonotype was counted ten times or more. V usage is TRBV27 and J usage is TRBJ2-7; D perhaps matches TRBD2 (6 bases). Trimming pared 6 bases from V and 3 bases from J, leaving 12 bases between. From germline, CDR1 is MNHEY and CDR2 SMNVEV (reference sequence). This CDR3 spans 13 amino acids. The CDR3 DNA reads TGTGCCAGCAGAGGGCGGGACCACTACGAGCAGTACTTC. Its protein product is CASRGRDHYEQYF.

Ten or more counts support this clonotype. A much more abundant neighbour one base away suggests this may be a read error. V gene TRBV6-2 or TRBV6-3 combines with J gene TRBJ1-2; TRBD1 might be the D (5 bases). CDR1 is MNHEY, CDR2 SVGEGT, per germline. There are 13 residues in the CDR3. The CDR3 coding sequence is TGTGCCAGCAGTTACGGGGGGAACTATAGCTACACCTTC. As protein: CASSYGGNYSYTF.

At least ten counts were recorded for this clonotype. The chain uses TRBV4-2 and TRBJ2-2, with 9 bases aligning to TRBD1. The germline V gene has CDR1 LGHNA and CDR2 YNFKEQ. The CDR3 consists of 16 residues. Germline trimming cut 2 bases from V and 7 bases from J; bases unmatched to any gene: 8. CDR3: CASSQRTGQGNGELFF. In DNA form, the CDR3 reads TGTGCCAGCAGCCAAAGGACGGGACAGGGTAACGGGGAGCTGTTTTTT.

This CDR3 reads CASRIDREGRENTEAFF. The CDR3 DNA sequence: TGTGCCAGCAGGATAGACAGGGAGGGACGTGAGAACACTGAAGCTTTCTTT. The genes are TRBV6-2 or TRBV6-3 and TRBJ1-1; 7 positions agree with TRBD1. CDR1 MNHEY and CDR2 SVGEGT come from the germline V gene. Unmatched junction bases numbered 14, after V lost 6 bases and J lost 1 base. This CDR3 has 17 amino acids.

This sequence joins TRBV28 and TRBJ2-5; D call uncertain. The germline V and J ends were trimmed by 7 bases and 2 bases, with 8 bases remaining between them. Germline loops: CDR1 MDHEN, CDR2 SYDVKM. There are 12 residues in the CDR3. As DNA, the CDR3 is TGTGCCAGCACCCGGTTACAAGAGACCCAGTACTTC. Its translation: CASTRLQETQYF.

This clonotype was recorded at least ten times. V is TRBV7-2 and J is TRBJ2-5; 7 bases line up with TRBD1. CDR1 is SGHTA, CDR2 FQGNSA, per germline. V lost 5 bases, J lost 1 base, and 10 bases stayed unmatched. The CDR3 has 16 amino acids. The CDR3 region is CASSLGRNRGQETQYF. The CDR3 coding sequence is TGTGCCAGCAGCCTAGGGAGAAACAGGGGCCAAGAGACCCAGTACTTC.

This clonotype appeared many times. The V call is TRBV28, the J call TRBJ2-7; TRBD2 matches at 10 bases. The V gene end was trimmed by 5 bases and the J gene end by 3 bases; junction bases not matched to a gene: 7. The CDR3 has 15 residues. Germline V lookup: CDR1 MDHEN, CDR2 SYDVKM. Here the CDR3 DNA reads TGTGCCAGCAGTGACCGCCTAGCGGGAGTCTACGAGCAGTACTTC. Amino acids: CASSDRLAGVYEQYF.

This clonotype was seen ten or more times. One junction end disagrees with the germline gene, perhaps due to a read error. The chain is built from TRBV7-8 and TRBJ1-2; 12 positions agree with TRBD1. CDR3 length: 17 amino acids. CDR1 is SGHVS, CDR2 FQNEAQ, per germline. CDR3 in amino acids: CASTLTGGTGGFYGYTF. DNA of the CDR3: TGTGCCAGCACCTTAACCGGGGGGACAGGGGGCTTCTATGGCTACACCTTC.

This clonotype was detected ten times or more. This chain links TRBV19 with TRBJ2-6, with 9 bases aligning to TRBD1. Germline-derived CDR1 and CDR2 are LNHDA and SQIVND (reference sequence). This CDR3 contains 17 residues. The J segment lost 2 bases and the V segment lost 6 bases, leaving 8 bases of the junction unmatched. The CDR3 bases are TGTGCCAGTAGGGAGGACAGGGGACTCCCTGGGGCCAACGTCCTGACTTTC. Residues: CASREDRGLPGANVLTF.

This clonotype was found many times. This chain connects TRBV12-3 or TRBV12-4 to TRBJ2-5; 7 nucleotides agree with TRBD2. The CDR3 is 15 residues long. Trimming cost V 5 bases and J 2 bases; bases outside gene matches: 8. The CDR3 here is CASSGVAGQQETQYF. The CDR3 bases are TGTGCCAGCAGTGGGGTAGCGGGCCAGCAAGAGACCCAGTACTTC.

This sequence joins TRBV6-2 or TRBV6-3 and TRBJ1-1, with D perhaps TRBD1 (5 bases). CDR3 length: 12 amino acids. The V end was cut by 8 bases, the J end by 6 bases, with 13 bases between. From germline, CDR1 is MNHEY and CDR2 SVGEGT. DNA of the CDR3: TGTGCCAGCTCCGGGGGGATCGCTGAAGCTTTCTTT. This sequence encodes CASSGGIAEAFF.

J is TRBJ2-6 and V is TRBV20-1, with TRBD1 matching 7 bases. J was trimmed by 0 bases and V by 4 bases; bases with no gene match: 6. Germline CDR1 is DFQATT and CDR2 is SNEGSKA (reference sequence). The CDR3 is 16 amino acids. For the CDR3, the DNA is TGCAGTGCTATGGAGACAGGGCACTCTGGGGCCAACGTCCTGACTTTC. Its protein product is CSAMETGHSGANVLTF.